The rows below give T cell receptor beta chains drawn from one sample of a study of blood T cell repertoires in COVID-19. Assay used: immunoSEQ multiplex PCR; TCRdb lists only in-frame clones, some missing. The sample holds tens of thousands of clones, 70% to 90% seen once. What was sequenced was peripheral blood. The source is a man aged 50 or older with active COVID-19. The CDR3 runs from the conserved cysteine through the conserved F or W. A D gene is named only where the DNA matches it firmly. Rows give clone size only sometimes, using once, few, many, or a class for an expanded clone.

J gene: TRBJ2-3
clone size: few
D gene: TRBD2
V gene: TRBV7-2
CDR3 DNA: TGTGCCAGCAGGTTCACTAGCGGGAGAGGCACAGATACGCAGTATTTT
CDR3 protein: CASRFTSGRGTDTQYF

J gene: TRBJ2-5
clone size: NA
D gene: NA
V gene: TRBV7-3
CDR3 DNA: TGTGCCAGCAGCCCGGGCCGTAATGCGGGGACCCAGTACTTC
CDR3 protein: CASSPGRNAGTQYF

J gene: TRBJ2-2
clone size: NA
D gene: TRBD1
V gene: TRBV5-1
CDR3 DNA: TGCGCCAGCAGAGACGGGACAGTTAACACCGGGGAGCTGTTTTTT
CDR3 protein: CASRDGTVNTGELFF

J gene: TRBJ2-2
clone size: NA
D gene: NA
V gene: TRBV24-1
CDR3 DNA: TGTGCCACCAGTAGTACGTTCAGGCCCACCGGGGAGCTGTTTTTT
CDR3 protein: CATSSTFRPTGELFF

J gene: TRBJ2-7
clone size: NA
D gene: TRBD1
V gene: TRBV7-6
CDR3 DNA: TGTGCCAGCAGCTTACTCGGGACAGGGGGCAACGAGCAGTACTTC
CDR3 protein: CASSLLGTGGNEQYF

J gene: TRBJ2-2
clone size: NA
D gene: NA
V gene: TRBV18
CDR3 DNA: TGTGCCAGCTCACCACTAGCTGAGGCCGGGGAGCTGTTTTTT
CDR3 protein: CASSPLAEAGELFF

J gene: TRBJ2-1
clone size: few
D gene: TRBD2
V gene: TRBV29-1
CDR3 DNA: TGCAGCGTCCAAGGGACTAGCGGGACTGCAATACTAAATGAGCAGTTCTTC
CDR3 protein: CSVQGTSGTAILNEQFF

J gene: TRBJ2-2
clone size: NA
D gene: NA
V gene: TRBV4-2
CDR3 DNA: TGTGCCAGCAGCCAAGATGGGTACGGGGGGCCCACCGGGGAGCTGTTTTTT
CDR3 protein: CASSQDGYGGPTGELFF

J gene: TRBJ2-6
clone size: once
D gene: TRBD1
V gene: TRBV19
CDR3 DNA: TGTGCCAGTAGTTATAGGACAGGGGGCGGAACTGGGGCCAACGTCCTGACTTTC
CDR3 protein: CASSYRTGGGTGANVLTF

J gene: TRBJ1-4
clone size: few
D gene: TRBD1
V gene: TRBV11-3
CDR3 DNA: TGTGCCAGCAGCCCCGGCAGGGGGATTACTAATGAAAAACTGTTTTTT
CDR3 protein: CASSPGRGITNEKLFF

J gene: TRBJ1-4
clone size: NA
D gene: TRBD1
V gene: TRBV3-1/TRBV3-2
CDR3 DNA: TGTGCCAGCAGCATTTCAGGGGGCTCAAATGAAAAACTGTTTTTT
CDR3 protein: CASSISGGSNEKLFF

J gene: TRBJ1-6
clone size: NA
D gene: NA
V gene: TRBV23-1
CDR3 DNA: TGCGCCAGCAGTCACCCCGGAGGGTGCTCCTATAATTCACCCCTCCACTTT
CDR3 protein: CASSHPGGCSYNSPLHF

J gene: TRBJ2-3
clone size: NA
D gene: TRBD2
V gene: TRBV6-5
CDR3 DNA: TGTGCCAGCAGGGCTAGCGGGGGCACAGATACGCAGTATTTT
CDR3 protein: CASRASGGTDTQYF

J gene: TRBJ2-1
clone size: NA
D gene: TRBD2
V gene: TRBV9
CDR3 DNA: TGTGCCAGCAGCGCAACCGGGACTAGCAGAAATGAGCAGTTCTTC
CDR3 protein: CASSATGTSRNEQFF

J gene: TRBJ1-2
clone size: NA
D gene: NA
V gene: TRBV6-4
CDR3 DNA: TGTGCCAGCAGTGACGTCTGGGCCAGTTCTAACTATGGCTACACCTTC
CDR3 protein: CASSDVWASSNYGYTF

J gene: TRBJ2-3
clone size: NA
D gene: TRBD1
V gene: TRBV25-1
CDR3 DNA: TGTGCCAGCAGGCCAACTCTCGGGACAGTATACAGCACAGATACGCAGTATTTT
CDR3 protein: CASRPTLGTVYSTDTQYF

J gene: TRBJ1-2
clone size: few
D gene: TRBD1
V gene: TRBV19
CDR3 DNA: TGTGCCAGCTTCCGGGACAGGGCTGGTGGCTACACCTTC
CDR3 protein: CASFRDRAGGYTF

J gene: TRBJ2-2
clone size: NA
D gene: TRBD2
V gene: TRBV5-4
CDR3 DNA: TGTGCCAGCAGCCGACGACTAGCGGGAGCCGGGGAGCTGTTTTTT
CDR3 protein: CASSRRLAGAGELFF

J gene: TRBJ2-3
clone size: NA
D gene: NA
V gene: TRBV7-2
CDR3 DNA: TGTGCCAGCAGCCCAGATCGAGGGCTCACAGATACGCAGTATTTT
CDR3 protein: CASSPDRGLTDTQYF

J gene: TRBJ1-1
clone size: NA
D gene: NA
V gene: TRBV29-1
CDR3 DNA: TGCAGCGTTGAAACACAGGAAACGAACACTGAAGCTTTCTTT
CDR3 protein: CSVETQETNTEAFF

J gene: TRBJ2-2
clone size: once
D gene: NA
V gene: TRBV7-3
CDR3 DNA: TGTGCCAGCAGCTTAACGCTAAACACCGGGGAGCTGTTTTTT
CDR3 protein: CASSLTLNTGELFF

J gene: TRBJ1-2
clone size: NA
D gene: NA
V gene: TRBV2
CDR3 DNA: TGTGCCAGCAGTCCCCAGGGCAGTCCCAACAGTCAGGGCACCTTC
CDR3 protein: CASSPQGSPNSQGTF

J gene: TRBJ1-3
clone size: NA
D gene: NA
V gene: TRBV2
CDR3 DNA: TGTGCCAGCAGTGACTGGAGGGGAGGTGGAAACACCATATATTTT
CDR3 protein: CASSDWRGGGNTIYF

J gene: TRBJ1-2
clone size: NA
D gene: NA
V gene: TRBV6-2/TRBV6-3
CDR3 DNA: TGTGCCAGCAGTTATGAGGGATCGGGTGGCTACACCTTC
CDR3 protein: CASSYEGSGGYTF

J gene: TRBJ1-5
clone size: once
D gene: TRBD1
V gene: TRBV19
CDR3 DNA: TGTGCCAGTAGTATAGATGGGTCCTGGACAGGGGGCAATCAGCCCCAGCATTTT
CDR3 protein: CASSIDGSWTGGNQPQHF

J gene: TRBJ2-7
clone size: NA
D gene: TRBD1
V gene: TRBV7-2
CDR3 DNA: TGTGCCAGCAGCCAGGACAGGGGGTCCTACGAGCAGTACTTC
CDR3 protein: CASSQDRGSYEQYF

J gene: TRBJ2-3
clone size: NA
D gene: TRBD2
V gene: TRBV12-5
CDR3 DNA: TGTGCTAGTGGTTCCGGACTAGGCACAGATACGCAGTATTTT
CDR3 protein: CASGSGLGTDTQYF